The sequence of this TCR beta chain was determined in a study of cytomegalovirus exposure and HLA in healthy donors. General study results and limits: Segments of the TCR beta V type were, in most cases, productive about 87% or about 30% of the time in an earlier analysis. Per a later analysis, 15,000 to 20,000 TCR beta sequences showed association with HLA alleles at 0.05 false discovery rate.

It was with 60 Vbeta and 13 Jbeta primers that the PCR ran. Sequencing was performed with immunoSEQ multiplex PCR; in TCRdb, only in-frame clones are kept and a portion is missing. The data hold 200,000 or so clones, with 70% to 85% observed a single time. Donors likely had unrecorded immune exposures despite being nominally healthy when sampled. Trimming removed 1 base at V and 3 bases at J, with 9 bases between. CDR1 SGHVS and CDR2 FQNEAQ come from the germline V gene. The length of the CDR3 is 14 residues. As for this clone: The target antigen is unknown.

The sequence was collected from a boy aged 2-9 years in good health and CMV-seronegative. Sequences were obtained from PBMCs. The chain uses TRBV7-8 and TRBJ1-2; D uncertain. CDR3 in DNA: TGTGCCAGCAGCTTAGAGCGACTAGACTATGGCTACACCTTC. Translating it yields CASSLERLDYGYTF.